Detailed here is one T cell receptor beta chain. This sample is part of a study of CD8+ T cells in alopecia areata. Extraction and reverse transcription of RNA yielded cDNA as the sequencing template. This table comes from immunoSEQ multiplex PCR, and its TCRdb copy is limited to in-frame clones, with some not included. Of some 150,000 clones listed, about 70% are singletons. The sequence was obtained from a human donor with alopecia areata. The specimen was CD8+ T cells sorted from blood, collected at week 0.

The CDR3 region has the DNA TGTGCCAGCAGCTTAGGGGGTCCAGGTGGGGACACTGAAGCTTTCTTT. It codes for CASSLGGPGGDTEAFF. This rearrangement joins TRBV7-9 to TRBJ1-1; no clear D gene. The CDR3 has 16 residues. Trimming removed 1 base from V and 3 bases from J, with 15 bases in between. Looked up from germline, CDR1 is SEHNR and CDR2 is FQNEAQ (reference sequence).